The 27 T cell receptor beta chains given below trace back to one sample, sequenced in a study of T-cell reconstitution after alpha-beta-depleted transplantation in children. The TCRbeta library incorporated unique molecular identifiers. TCRdb independently ran MiXCR on the PCR reads; one entry per CDR3 protein. The profile shows about 830,000 distinct CDR3 sequences, approximately 15% of them singletons. This specimen was PBMCs, mostly from graft donor cells, taken 360 days after TCRalphabeta/CD19-depleted stem cell transplant. The receptor source for this set is a male patient between 10 and 17 years old who had a stem cell transplant for acute lymphoblastic leukemia, so the T cells may come from the graft donor.

This clonotype has more than one count but fewer than ten. As DNA, the CDR3 is TGCGCCAGCAGCCAAGATTACGGGACAGGACAGACCCAGTACTTC. It encodes CASSQDYGTGQTQYF. The chain recombines TRBV4-1 with TRBJ2-5, with TRBD1 identical over 8 bases. The CDR3 loop spans 15 amino acids. CDR1 and CDR2 from the germline V gene are MGHRA and YSYEKL. V shed 0 bases and J 6 bases; nucleotides not matched to a gene: 6.

The J gene is TRBJ2-1, the V gene TRBV20-1, with 7 bases identical to TRBD2. With 2 bases clipped from V and 6 bases from J, the junction kept 13 bases outside the gene matches. The CDR3 sequence is 16 residues long. From germline, CDR1 is DFQATT and CDR2 SNEGSKA (reference sequence). The CDR3 region is CSARSPGGSRLNEQFF. The CDR3 region has the DNA TGCAGTGCTAGATCCCCGGGCGGGAGCAGGCTCAATGAGCAGTTCTTC.

This clonotype was counted between two and nine times. The chain joins TRBV28 to TRBJ2-3; 9 bases map to TRBD2. The CDR3 has 17 amino acids. Germline V lookup: CDR1 MDHEN, CDR2 SYDVKM. V trimming: 2 bases; J trimming: 2 bases; junction bases outside the gene matches: 8. CDR3 amino acids: CASSLGTSSGNTDTQYF. The CDR3 DNA follows: TGTGCCAGCAGTTTAGGGACTAGCAGTGGTAACACAGATACGCAGTATTTT.

The rearrangement uses TRBV6-2 or TRBV6-3 and TRBJ1-1; no definite D call. The CDR3 covers 15 residues. V was clipped by 10 bases and J by 1 base, with 19 bases between them. Germline CDR1 MNHEY, CDR2 SVGEGT. The CDR3 DNA reads as TGTGCCACTCGGACGGATCATTGGGGGAACACTGAAGCTTTCTTT. Translating gives CATRTDHWGNTEAFF.

This clonotype was detected only a few times. The rearrangement joins TRBV19 to TRBJ2-2, with 8 bases aligning to TRBD1. The CDR3 is made up of 14 amino acids. V trimming: 7 bases; J trimming: 4 bases; junction bases outside the gene matches: 5. Germline CDR1 and CDR2: LNHDA and SQIVND (reference sequence). The CDR3 is CASKGQGGTGELFF. The CDR3 DNA reads TGTGCCAGTAAAGGACAGGGAGGCACCGGGGAGCTGTTTTTT. The variable domain in full, with the rest retrieved from reference TRBV19 and TRBJ2-2, is DGGITQSPKYLFRKEGQNVTLSCEQNLNHDAMYWYRQDPGQGLRLIYYSQIVNDFQKGDIAEGYSVSREKKESFPLTVTSAQKNPTAFYLCASKGQGGTGELFFGEGSRLTVL.

V usage is TRBV20-1 and J usage is TRBJ2-3; 14 bases match TRBD2. Germline values: CDR1 DFQATT, CDR2 SNEGSKA (reference sequence). Unmatched junction bases numbered 11, after V lost 1 base and J lost 2 bases. The CDR3 has 19 residues. DNA for the CDR3: TGCAGTGCTAGAGCTTTTTCGGGGACTAGCGGGAGACCCACAGATACGCAGTATTTT. As protein: CSARAFSGTSGRPTDTQYF.

This clonotype was picked up a small number of times. The chain combines TRBV6-5 with TRBJ1-2, with D perhaps matching TRBD1 (5 bases). V dropped 0 bases and J dropped 8 bases, with 22 bases sitting between them. CDR1 and CDR2 (germline): MNHEY, SVGAGI. The CDR3 covers 17 residues. In DNA, the CDR3 is TGTGCCAGCAGTTACTCTTCACTTGGGGGAGACCTGGAAGGCTACACCTTC. Protein sequence: CASSYSSLGGDLEGYTF.

This clonotype came up a few times. The J gene is TRBJ1-2, the V gene TRBV7-8, with a tentative D call TRBD1 (5 bases). CDR1 is SGHVS, CDR2 FQNEAQ, per germline. The CDR3 sequence is 14 residues long. The ends were cut back, 5 bases at V and 7 bases at J, with 17 bases in the middle. The CDR3 protein is CASSPGTRVRGYTF. In DNA form, the CDR3 reads TGTGCCAGCAGCCCAGGGACCAGGGTTCGTGGCTACACCTTC.

The V and J genes are TRBV5-1 and TRBJ2-5, with 12 nucleotides matching TRBD2. Trimming removed 0 bases from V and 1 base from J; junction bases left unmatched: 10. The germline V gene has CDR1 SGHRS and CDR2 YFSETQ. CDR3 length: 19 amino acids. In DNA form, the CDR3 reads TGCGCCAGCAGCTTGGATCCCGGGGTGACTAGCGGGAGCCAAGAGACCCAGTACTTC. Its translation: CASSLDPGVTSGSQETQYF.

The chain couples TRBV20-1 to TRBJ2-1, with 16 bases identical to TRBD2. Germline V gene data show CDR1 as DFQATT and CDR2 as SNEGSKA (reference sequence). With 5 bases clipped from V and 9 bases from J, the junction kept 4 bases outside the gene matches. The CDR3 is 14 residues long. CDR3 coding DNA: TGCAGTGCTGTGGGGACTAGCGGGAGGGTTGAGCAGTTCTTC. As protein: CSAVGTSGRVEQFF.

This clonotype was seen a few times. This chain links TRBV6-1 with TRBJ2-2; D is perhaps TRBD2 (6 bases). CDR3 length: 16 amino acids. CDR1 is MNHNS and CDR2 is SASEGT in the germline V gene. V was shortened by 7 bases and J by 1 base, with 16 bases between the two germline ends. The CDR3 DNA follows: TGTGCCAGCACTCTCGAAGGAGGGTTGAACACCGGGGAGCTGTTTTTT. It codes for CASTLEGGLNTGELFF.

The CDR3 is CASSLTQEPPYGYTF. Written as DNA, the CDR3 is TGTGCCAGCAGCTTAACGCAGGAGCCCCCTTATGGCTACACCTTC. This chain uses TRBV7-9 with TRBJ1-2, with D unclear. The germline gives CDR1 SEHNR, CDR2 FQNEAQ (reference sequence). Deletions cut 2 bases from V and 5 bases from J, with 15 bases between. This CDR3 spans 15 amino acids.

The table lists this clonotype with a few counts. The CDR3 nucleotides are TGTGCCAGCGAACGCAATGAGCAGTTCTTC. This encodes CASERNEQFF. J is TRBJ2-1 and V is TRBV27; unclear D gene. Trimming took 8 bases from V and 6 from J, leaving 5 bases between them. Germline loops: CDR1 MNHEY, CDR2 SMNVEV (reference sequence). The CDR3 is 10 amino acids.

Comment on this clonotype: At one end the junction does not follow the germline gene, possibly because of a read error. This chain links TRBV10-1 with TRBJ1-1, with D possibly TRBD1 on 5 matching bases. The CDR3 runs 13 residues. Germline-derived CDR1 and CDR2 are WNHNN and SYGVQD (reference sequence). CDR3 sequence reads: CASRDGGNTQAFF. DNA for the CDR3: TGCGCCAGCAGGGATGGGGGGAACACTCAAGCTTTCTTT.

This clonotype was picked up many times. V usage is TRBV4-2 and J usage is TRBJ2-1; TRBD1 aligns across 10 bases. The V segment lost 4 bases and the J segment 4 bases; nucleotides outside the gene matches: 4. Germline-derived CDR1 and CDR2 are LGHNA and YNFKEQ. This CDR3 comprises 15 residues. In DNA form, the CDR3 reads TGTGCCAGCAGCCTCGGACAGGGGGAGTACAATGAGCAGTTCTTC. Amino acids: CASSLGQGEYNEQFF.

The J gene is TRBJ2-3, the V gene TRBV7-6; possible D gene TRBD2, 7 bases. Germline loops: CDR1 SGHVS, CDR2 FNYEAQ. The length of the CDR3 is 17 residues. Between the trimmed V and J ends, which lost 4 bases and 2 bases, there was a span of 19 bases. CDR3 nucleotides: TGTGCCAGCAGCTCAGCGTACAGGCGGGGGCCCACAGATACGCAGTATTTT. Amino acid sequence: CASSSAYRRGPTDTQYF. Full variable domain (remainder filled in from reference TRBV7-6 and TRBJ2-3): GAGVSQSPRYKVTKRGQDVALRCDPISGHVSLYWYRQALGQGPEFLTYFNYEAQQDKSGLPNDRFSAERPEGSISTLTIQRTEQRDSAMYRCASSSAYRRGPTDTQYFGPGTRLTVL.

This clonotype was seen only a few times. This chain connects TRBV20-1 to TRBJ2-7; D could derive from TRBD1 or TRBD2 (6 bases each). Germline-derived CDR1 and CDR2 are DFQATT and SNEGSKA (reference sequence). This CDR3 has 15 amino acids. The germline V and J ends were trimmed by 6 bases and 3 bases, with 21 bases remaining between them. In DNA form, the CDR3 reads TGCAGTGCCCCCCCCGCGCAGGGGACTGGCTACGAGCAGTACTTC. Its translation is CSAPPAQGTGYEQYF.

There are many counts of this clonotype. The V gene is TRBV7-9, the J gene TRBJ1-1; no definite D call. From germline, CDR1 is SEHNR and CDR2 FQNEAQ (reference sequence). The CDR3 loop spans 13 amino acids. V shed 0 bases and J shed 8 bases, with 10 bases lying between them. The chain's CDR3 is CASSLALWNEAFF. CDR3 DNA sequence: TGTGCCAGCAGCTTAGCGCTCTGGAACGAAGCTTTCTTT.

This clonotype was found many times. The chain links TRBV11-2 to TRBJ2-7; 10 nucleotides line up with TRBD1. V trimming: 5 bases; J trimming: 1 base; junction bases outside the gene matches: 2. Germline V gene data show CDR1 as SGHAT and CDR2 as FQNNGV. This CDR3 is built from 14 residues. CDR3: CASSGDRGSYEQYF. DNA for the CDR3: TGTGCCAGCAGCGGGGACAGGGGATCCTACGAGCAGTACTTC.

Many counts were recorded for this clonotype. The J gene is TRBJ2-7, the V gene TRBV5-1; 7 positions agree with TRBD1. With 3 bases clipped from V and 3 bases from J, the junction kept 9 bases outside the gene matches. This CDR3 spans 15 amino acids. Germline V lookup: CDR1 SGHRS, CDR2 YFSETQ. CDR3 loop: CASSYTKTGSYEQYF. In DNA form, the CDR3 reads TGCGCCAGCAGCTACACTAAGACAGGGAGCTACGAGCAGTACTTC.

The chain links TRBV10-3 to TRBJ1-1; no reliable D call. The V gene's germline CDR1 is ENHRY and CDR2 SYGVKD. Deletions cut 6 bases from V and 3 bases from J, with 11 bases between. This CDR3 is 13 amino acids long. CDR3 nucleotides: TGTGCCATCAGACTTCGGATGGACACTGAAGCTTTCTTT. It specifies CAIRLRMDTEAFF.

This clonotype showed up just a few times. The chain uses TRBV28 and TRBJ2-1, with 8 bases aligning to TRBD2. Germline V gives CDR1 MDHEN, CDR2 SYDVKM. The CDR3 is made up of 15 amino acids. The ends lost 6 bases at V and 0 bases at J; junction bases unmatched: 4. The CDR3 bases are TGTGCCAGCAGGGAGAGCGGGAGCTCCTACAATGAGCAGTTCTTC. This sequence encodes CASRESGSSYNEQFF.

This clonotype occurred a few times. The chain links TRBV10-3 to TRBJ2-7; D gene ambiguous. Germline V gene sequence: CDR1 ENHRY, CDR2 SYGVKD. The CDR3 covers 14 residues. The ends were cut back, 4 bases at V and 3 bases at J, with 13 bases in the middle. The CDR3 loop reads CAISALGFNYEQYF. In nucleotides, the CDR3 is TGTGCCATCAGTGCGTTGGGGTTTAACTACGAGCAGTACTTC.

The chain carries TRBV19 and TRBJ2-7, with D tentatively TRBD2 (5 bases). The CDR3 length is 13 residues. Germline values: CDR1 LNHDA, CDR2 SQIVND (reference sequence). The ends were cut back, 5 bases at V and 3 bases at J, with 11 bases in the middle. The CDR3 DNA reads TGTGCCAGTAGTCGGGGAATTTACTACGAGCAGTACTTC. Translating it yields CASSRGIYYEQYF.

This clonotype was seen only once. This sequence joins TRBV4-2 and TRBJ2-1; the match to TRBD2 covers 12 bases. The V and J ends lost 3 bases and 9 bases, in that order; junction bases with no gene match: 12. Germline V gene lookup returns CDR1 LGHNA and CDR2 YNFKEQ. CDR3 size: 17 residues. CDR3 amino acids: CASSQGLETSGSSEQFF. The CDR3 DNA follows: TGTGCCAGCAGCCAGGGGCTCGAGACTAGCGGGAGCAGTGAGCAGTTCTTC.

This clonotype was recorded a few times. The V gene is TRBV5-1, the J gene TRBJ1-4; D is unresolved. V was clipped by 4 bases and J by 4 bases, with 11 bases between them. CDR1 is SGHRS, CDR2 YFSETQ, per germline. The CDR3 is made up of 14 amino acids. CDR3 amino acids: CASSPWGLNEKLFF. CDR3 bases: TGCGCCAGCAGCCCCTGGGGTCTTAATGAAAAACTGTTTTTT. The full variable domain, with the rest looked up from reference TRBV5-1 and TRBJ1-4, is KAGVTQTPRYLIKTRGQQVTLSCSPISGHRSVSWYQQTPGQGLQFLFEYFSETQRNKGNFPGRFSGRQFSNSRSEMNVSTLELGDSALYLCASSPWGLNEKLFFGSGTQLSVL.

This clonotype came up many times. This rearrangement joins TRBV5-1 to TRBJ2-7; D tentatively fits TRBD1 or TRBD2 (6 bases each). CDR3 length: 16 amino acids. Germline lookup yields CDR1 SGHRS and CDR2 YFSETQ. V lost 3 bases and J 1 base, leaving 17 bases between the germline ends. The CDR3 loop is CASSYGGTSYSYEQYF. CDR3 sequence (DNA): TGCGCCAGCAGCTACGGCGGGACATCGTATTCCTACGAGCAGTACTTC.